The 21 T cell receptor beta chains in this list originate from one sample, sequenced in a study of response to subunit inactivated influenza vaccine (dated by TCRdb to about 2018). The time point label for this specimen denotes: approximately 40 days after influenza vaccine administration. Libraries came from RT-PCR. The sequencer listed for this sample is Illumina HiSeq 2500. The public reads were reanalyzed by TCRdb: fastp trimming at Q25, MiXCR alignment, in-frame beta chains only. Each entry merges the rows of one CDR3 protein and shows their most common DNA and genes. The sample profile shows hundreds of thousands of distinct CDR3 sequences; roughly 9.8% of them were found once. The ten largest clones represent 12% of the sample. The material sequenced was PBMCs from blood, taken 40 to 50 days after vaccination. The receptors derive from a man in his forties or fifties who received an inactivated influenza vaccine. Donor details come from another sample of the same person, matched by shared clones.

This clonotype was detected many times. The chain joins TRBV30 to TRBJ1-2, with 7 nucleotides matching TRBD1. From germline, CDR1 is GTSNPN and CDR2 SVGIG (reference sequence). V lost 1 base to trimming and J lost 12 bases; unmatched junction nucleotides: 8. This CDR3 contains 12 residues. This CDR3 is CAWSGGGGKNTF. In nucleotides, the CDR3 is TGTGCCTGGAGTGGTGGAGGGGGCAAGAACACCTTC.

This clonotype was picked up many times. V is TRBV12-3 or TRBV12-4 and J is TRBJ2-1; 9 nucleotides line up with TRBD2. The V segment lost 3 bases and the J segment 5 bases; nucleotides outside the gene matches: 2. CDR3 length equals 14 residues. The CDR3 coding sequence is TGTGCCAGCAGTTTGACTAGCGGAAACAATGAGCAGTTCTTC. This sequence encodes CASSLTSGNNEQFF.

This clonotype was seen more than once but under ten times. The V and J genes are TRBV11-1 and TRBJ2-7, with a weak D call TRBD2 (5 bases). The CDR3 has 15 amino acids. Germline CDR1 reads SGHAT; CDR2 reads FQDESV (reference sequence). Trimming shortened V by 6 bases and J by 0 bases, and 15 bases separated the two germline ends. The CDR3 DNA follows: TGTGCCAGCAGGCGTCAAGCGGTATCCTCCTACGAGCAGTACTTC. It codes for CASRRQAVSSYEQYF.

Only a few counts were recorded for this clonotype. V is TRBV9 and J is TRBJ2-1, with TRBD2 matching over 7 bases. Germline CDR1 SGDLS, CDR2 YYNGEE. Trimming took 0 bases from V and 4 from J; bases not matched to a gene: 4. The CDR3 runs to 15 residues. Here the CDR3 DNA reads TGTGCCAGCAGCGTAGGCCAAGCGGGATACAATGAGCAGTTCTTC. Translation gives CASSVGQAGYNEQFF. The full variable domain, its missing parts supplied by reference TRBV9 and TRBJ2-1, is DSGVTQTPKHLITATGQRVTLRCSPRSGDLSVYWYQQSLDQGLQFLIQYYNGEERAKGNILERFSAQQFPDLHSELNLSSLELGDSALYFCASSVGQAGYNEQFFGPGTRLTVL.

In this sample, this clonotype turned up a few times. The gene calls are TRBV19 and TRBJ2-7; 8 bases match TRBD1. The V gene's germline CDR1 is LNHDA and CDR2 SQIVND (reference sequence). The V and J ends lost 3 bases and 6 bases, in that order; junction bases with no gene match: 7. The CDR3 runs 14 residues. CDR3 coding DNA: TGTGCCAGTAGTATGGGGCCAGGGGGCTTCGAGCAGTACTTC. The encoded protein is CASSMGPGGFEQYF.

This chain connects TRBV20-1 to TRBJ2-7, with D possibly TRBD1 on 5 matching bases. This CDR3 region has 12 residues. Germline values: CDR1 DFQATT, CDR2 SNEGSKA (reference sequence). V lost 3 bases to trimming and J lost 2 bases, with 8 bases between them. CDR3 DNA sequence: TGCAGTGCTAGGGTGGGGCCCTACGAGCAGTACTTC. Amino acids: CSARVGPYEQYF.

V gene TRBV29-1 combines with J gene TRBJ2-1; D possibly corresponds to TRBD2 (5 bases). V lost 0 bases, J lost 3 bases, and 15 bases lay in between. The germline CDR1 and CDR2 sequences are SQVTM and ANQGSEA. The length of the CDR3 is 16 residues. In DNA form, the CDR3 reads TGCAGCGTTGAAGATGAAATTGGAGGTTACTACAATGAGCAGTTCTTC. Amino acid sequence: CSVEDEIGGYYNEQFF.

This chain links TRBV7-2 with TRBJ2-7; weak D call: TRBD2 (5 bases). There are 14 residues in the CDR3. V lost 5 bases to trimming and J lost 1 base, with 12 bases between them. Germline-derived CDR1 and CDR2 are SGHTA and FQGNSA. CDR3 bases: TGTGCCAGCAGCGCCCTCGCGGGTTCCTACGAGCAGTACTTC. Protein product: CASSALAGSYEQYF.

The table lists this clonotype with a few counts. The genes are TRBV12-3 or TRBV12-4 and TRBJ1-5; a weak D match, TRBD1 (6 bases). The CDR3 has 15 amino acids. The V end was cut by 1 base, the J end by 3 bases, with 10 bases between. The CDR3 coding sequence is TGTGCCAGCAGTTTAGGGGACACGATCAATCAGCCCCAGCATTTT. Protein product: CASSLGDTINQPQHF.

DNA for the CDR3: TGTGCCTGGAGTGTTAATAGGGATACGCAGTATTTT. Translating gives CAWSVNRDTQYF. The chain couples TRBV30 to TRBJ2-3; D unclear. Per germline, CDR1 GTSNPN and CDR2 SVGIG (reference sequence). The CDR3 consists of 12 residues. Trimming pared 0 bases from V and 6 bases from J, leaving 7 bases between.

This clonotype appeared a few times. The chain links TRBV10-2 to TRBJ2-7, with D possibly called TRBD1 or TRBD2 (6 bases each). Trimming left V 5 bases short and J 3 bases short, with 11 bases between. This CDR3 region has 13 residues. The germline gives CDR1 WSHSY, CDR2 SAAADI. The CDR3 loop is CASSPGAGYEQYF. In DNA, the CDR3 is TGCGCCAGCAGTCCGGGGGCGGGCTACGAGCAGTACTTC.

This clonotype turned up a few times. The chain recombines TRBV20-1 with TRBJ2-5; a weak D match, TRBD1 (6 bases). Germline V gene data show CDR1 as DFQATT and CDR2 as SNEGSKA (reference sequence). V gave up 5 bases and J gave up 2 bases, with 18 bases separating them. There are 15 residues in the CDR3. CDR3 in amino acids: CSAEPGQGNQETQYF. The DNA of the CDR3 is TGCAGTGCTGAACCGGGACAAGGGAATCAAGAGACCCAGTACTTC.

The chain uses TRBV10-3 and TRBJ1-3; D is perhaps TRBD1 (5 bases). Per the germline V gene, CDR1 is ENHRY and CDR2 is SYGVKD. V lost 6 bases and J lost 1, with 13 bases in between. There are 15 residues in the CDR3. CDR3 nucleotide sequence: TGTGCCATCAGGGGGCCCGAGAGATCTGGAAACACCATATATTTT. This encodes CAIRGPERSGNTIYF.

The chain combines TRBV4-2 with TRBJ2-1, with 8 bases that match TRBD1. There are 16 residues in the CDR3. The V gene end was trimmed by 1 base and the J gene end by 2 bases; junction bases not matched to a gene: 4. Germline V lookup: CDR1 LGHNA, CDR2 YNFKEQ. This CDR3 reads CASSQAGTGAYNEQFF. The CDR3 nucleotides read TGTGCCAGCAGCCAAGCGGGGACAGGTGCCTACAATGAGCAGTTCTTC.

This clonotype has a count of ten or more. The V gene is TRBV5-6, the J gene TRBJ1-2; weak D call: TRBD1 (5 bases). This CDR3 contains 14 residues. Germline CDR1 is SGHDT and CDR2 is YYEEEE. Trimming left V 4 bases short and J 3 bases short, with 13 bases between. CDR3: CASSPGDRHYGYTF. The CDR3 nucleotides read TGTGCCAGCAGCCCCGGGGACCGCCACTATGGCTACACCTTC.

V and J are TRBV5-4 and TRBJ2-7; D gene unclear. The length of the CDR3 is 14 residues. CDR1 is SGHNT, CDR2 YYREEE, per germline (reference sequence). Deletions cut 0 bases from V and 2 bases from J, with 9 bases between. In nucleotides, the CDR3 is TGTGCCAGCAGCTTGGAAAGGGCGACCTACGAGCAGTACTTC. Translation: CASSLERATYEQYF.

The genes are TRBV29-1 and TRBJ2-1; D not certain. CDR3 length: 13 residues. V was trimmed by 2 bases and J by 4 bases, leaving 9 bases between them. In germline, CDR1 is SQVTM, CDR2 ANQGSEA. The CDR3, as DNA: TGCAGCGTTGAAATCGGGCGGTACAATGAGCAGTTCTTC. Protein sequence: CSVEIGRYNEQFF.

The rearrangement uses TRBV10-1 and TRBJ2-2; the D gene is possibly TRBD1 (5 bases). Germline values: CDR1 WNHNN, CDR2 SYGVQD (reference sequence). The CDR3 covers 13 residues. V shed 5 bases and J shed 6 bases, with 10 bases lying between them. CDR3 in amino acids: CASSSQQAGELFF. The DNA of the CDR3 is TGCGCCAGCAGTTCGCAACAGGCCGGGGAGCTGTTTTTT.

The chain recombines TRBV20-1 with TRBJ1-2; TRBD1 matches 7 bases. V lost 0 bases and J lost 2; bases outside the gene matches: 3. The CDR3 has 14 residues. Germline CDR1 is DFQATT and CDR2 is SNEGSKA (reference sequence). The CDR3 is CSARERDRNYGYTF. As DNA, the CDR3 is TGCAGTGCTAGAGAAAGGGACAGAAACTATGGCTACACCTTC.

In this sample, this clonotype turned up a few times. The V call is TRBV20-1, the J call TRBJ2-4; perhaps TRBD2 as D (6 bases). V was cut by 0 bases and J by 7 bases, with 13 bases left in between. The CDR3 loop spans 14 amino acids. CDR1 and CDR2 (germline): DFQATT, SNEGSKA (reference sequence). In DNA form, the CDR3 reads TGCAGTGCTAGAGAAGTAGTGGAGGGGAACATTCAGTACTTC. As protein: CSAREVVEGNIQYF.

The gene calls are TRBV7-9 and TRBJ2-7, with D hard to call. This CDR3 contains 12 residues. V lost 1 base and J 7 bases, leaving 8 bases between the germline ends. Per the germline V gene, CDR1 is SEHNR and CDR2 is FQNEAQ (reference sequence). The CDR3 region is CASSLDLREQYF. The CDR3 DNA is TGTGCCAGCAGCTTAGACCTCCGGGAGCAGTACTTC.